This passage covers 18 T cell receptor beta chains from one sample sequenced in a study of immune reconstitution after stem cell transplant in scleroderma. TCRdb itself ran the RT-PCR reads through MiXCR, one entry per CDR3 protein. This table has about 5,600 distinct CDR3 sequences, 6.5% to 10% appearing once. Sampling was done before or after autologous hematopoietic stem cell transplantation (not recorded which). The receptors derive from a male donor with systemic sclerosis.

In its sample, this clonotype ranks as medium-sized. The chain carries TRBV5-1 and TRBJ2-7, with 8 bases matching TRBD1. Losses at the gene ends were 0 bases for V and 5 bases for J; bases not matched to a gene: 1. Germline V gene data show CDR1 as SGHRS and CDR2 as YFSETQ. There are 13 residues in the CDR3. CDR3 loop: CASSLEGQDEQYF. CDR3 DNA: TGCGCCAGCAGCTTGGAGGGACAGGACGAGCAGTACTTC. The full variable domain, rest sourced from reference TRBV5-1 and TRBJ2-7, is KAGVTQTPRYLIKTRGQQVTLSCSPISGHRSVSWYQQTPGQGLQFLFEYFSETQRNKGNFPGRFSGRQFSNSRSEMNVSTLELGDSALYLCASSLEGQDEQYFGPGTRLTVT.

The chain links TRBV5-1 to TRBJ2-1; perhaps TRBD2 as D (6 bases). CDR3 size: 14 residues. Germline CDR1 reads SGHRS; CDR2 reads YFSETQ. Trimming cost V 1 base and J 3 bases, with 8 bases left between them. In DNA form, the CDR3 reads TGCGCCAGCAGCTTGTCCGGGGGCTACAATGAGCAGTTCTTC. Its protein product is CASSLSGGYNEQFF.

This clonotype is deemed medium-sized. The chain's CDR3 is CSAREQADRQPQHF. CDR3 nucleotides: TGCAGTGCTAGAGAACAGGCAGATAGGCAGCCCCAGCATTTT. V usage is TRBV20-1 and J usage is TRBJ1-5; maybe TRBD1 (5 bases). V was clipped by 0 bases and J by 7 bases, with 13 bases between them. The germline V gene encodes CDR1 DFQATT and CDR2 SNEGSKA (reference sequence). There are 14 residues in the CDR3.

By share, this clonotype ranks as medium-sized. The junction does not match germline at one end; this may be a read error. The V and J genes are TRBV6-5 and TRBJ1-2; no reliable D call. Germline V CDR1 and CDR2: MNHEY, SVGAGI. This CDR3 is 13 amino acids long. CDR3 sequence reads: CASSYLGRYGYTF. The CDR3 bases are TGTGCCAGCAGCTACTTAGGACGCTATGGCTACACCTTC.

In this sample, this clonotype turned up a few times. The CDR3 is CASSPGTGYNSPLHF. In DNA, the CDR3 is TGTGCCAGCAGTCCCGGGACAGGGTATAATTCACCCCTCCACTTT. V usage is TRBV7-9 and J usage is TRBJ1-6; 9 nucleotides match TRBD1. The junction had 4 bases not matched to a gene; V was cut back by 6 bases and J by 4 bases. The CDR3 has 15 amino acids. Germline values: CDR1 SEHNR, CDR2 FQNEAQ (reference sequence). Full variable domain (outside the CDR3, taken from reference TRBV7-9 and TRBJ1-6): DTGVSQNPRHKITKRGQNVTFRCDPISEHNRLYWYRQTLGQGPEFLTYFQNEAQLEKSRLLSDRFSAERPKGSFSTLEIQRTEQGDSAMYLCASSPGTGYNSPLHFGNGTRLTVT.

This clonotype is medium-sized (0.01 to 0.1%). CDR3 in DNA: TGCAGCGTCAAGGGGTTGGTCGGCTACGAGCAGTACTTC. This translates into CSVKGLVGYEQYF. This rearrangement joins TRBV29-1 to TRBJ2-7; D may be TRBD1 (5 bases). The ends were cut back, 6 bases at V and 3 bases at J, with 15 bases in the middle. CDR3 size: 13 residues. Germline-derived CDR1 and CDR2 are SQVTM and ANQGSEA.

The V call is TRBV9, the J call TRBJ1-1; 11 bases match TRBD1. Germline trimming cut 0 bases from V and 0 bases from J; bases unmatched to any gene: 7. The CDR3 covers 18 residues. Germline CDR1 SGDLS, CDR2 YYNGEE. The CDR3 sequence is CASSVEGQGELLNTEAFF. In nucleotides, the CDR3 is TGTGCCAGCAGCGTAGAGGGACAGGGGGAGCTTCTGAACACTGAAGCTTTCTTT.

A few counts support this clonotype. The rearrangement joins TRBV15 to TRBJ2-7; weak D call: TRBD2 (6 bases). Deletions cut 0 bases from V and 0 bases from J, with 9 bases between. Looked up from germline, CDR1 is LNHNV and CDR2 is YYDKDF (reference sequence). The CDR3 totals 15 residues. In DNA, the CDR3 is TGTGCCACCAGCAGAGATAGCGGAAGCTCCTACGAGCAGTACTTC. Translating gives CATSRDSGSSYEQYF.

The V call is TRBV5-1, the J call TRBJ2-2, with TRBD1 matching 7 bases. CDR1 SGHRS and CDR2 YFSETQ come from the germline V gene. CDR3 length: 15 residues. With 0 bases clipped from V and 3 bases from J, the junction kept 2 bases outside the gene matches. The CDR3: CASSLGDSDTGELFF. In DNA, the CDR3 is TGCGCCAGCAGCTTGGGGGACAGCGACACCGGGGAGCTGTTTTTT.

This clonotype is classed as medium-sized (0.01 to 0.1%). The gene calls are TRBV20-1 and TRBJ2-1; D is perhaps TRBD1 or TRBD2 (5 bases each). V dropped 3 bases and J dropped 6 bases, with 9 bases sitting between them. Germline lookup yields CDR1 DFQATT and CDR2 SNEGSKA (reference sequence). This CDR3 region has 12 residues. The CDR3 loop reads CSARMGVNEQFF. The CDR3 coding sequence is TGCAGTGCTAGGATGGGGGTCAATGAGCAGTTCTTC.

Sample share makes this clonotype medium-sized (0.01 to 0.1%). V usage is TRBV11-2 and J usage is TRBJ2-7, with D possibly being TRBD1 (6 bases). Germline CDR1 SGHAT, CDR2 FQNNGV. The germline V and J ends were trimmed by 0 bases and 3 bases, with 12 bases remaining between them. The CDR3 has 15 amino acids. The DNA of the CDR3 is TGTGCCAGCAGCTTAGAAAACAGGGCAGACTACGAGCAGTACTTC. It is translated as CASSLENRADYEQYF. Drawing the rest from reference TRBV11-2 and TRBJ2-7, the complete variable domain is EAGVAQSPRYKIIEKRQSVAFWCNPISGHATLYWYQQILGQGPKLLIQFQNNGVVDDSQLPKDRFSAERLKGVDSTLKIQPAKLEDSAVYLCASSLENRADYEQYFGPGTRLTVT.

By share, this clonotype ranks as medium-sized. This rearrangement joins TRBV14 to TRBJ1-2; D might be TRBD1 (5 bases). CDR1 and CDR2 from the germline V gene are SGHDN and FVKESK. Trimming took off 4 bases at V and 9 bases at J, with 12 bases between the two ends. The CDR3 loop spans 12 amino acids. This chain's CDR3 is CASSRQGIRYTF. The DNA for the CDR3 is TGTGCCAGCAGCCGCCAGGGTATACGCTACACCTTC. The full variable domain, rest sourced from reference TRBV14 and TRBJ1-2, is EAGVTQFPSHSVIEKGQTVTLRCDPISGHDNLYWYRRVMGKEIKFLLHFVKESKQDESGMPNNRFLAERTGGTYSTLKVQPAELEDSGVYFCASSRQGIRYTFGSGTRLTVV.

Only a few counts were recorded for this clonotype. This chain links TRBV2 with TRBJ2-5; maybe TRBD1 (6 bases). Trimming took off 7 bases at V and 5 bases at J, with 20 bases between the two ends. CDR1 SNHLY and CDR2 FYNNEI come from the germline V gene. This CDR3 is 15 amino acids long. The CDR3 nucleotides are TGTGCCAGCACACTCGACTACAGGGTCGTCGAGACCCAGTACTTC. Protein product: CASTLDYRVVETQYF.

This clonotype turned up a few times. The rearrangement uses TRBV29-1 and TRBJ2-1; 9 nucleotides agree with TRBD1. The CDR3 consists of 14 residues. V lost 7 bases to trimming and J lost 4 bases; unmatched junction nucleotides: 8. Germline CDR1 reads SQVTM; CDR2 reads ANQGSEA. CDR3 loop: CSAPGQGPYNEQFF. DNA of the CDR3: TGCAGCGCCCCGGGACAGGGACCTTACAATGAGCAGTTCTTC.

This clonotype was observed a handful of times. V usage is TRBV5-1 and J usage is TRBJ2-7, with 12 positions matching TRBD2. This CDR3 is 17 amino acids long. CDR1 SGHRS and CDR2 YFSETQ come from the germline V gene. J was trimmed by 4 bases and V by 4 bases; bases with no gene match: 12. CDR3 sequence: CASSLQLAGGPRYEQYF. The CDR3 DNA is TGCGCCAGCAGCCTTCAACTAGCGGGGGGCCCAAGATACGAGCAGTACTTC. Full variable domain (missing parts from reference TRBV5-1 and TRBJ2-7): KAGVTQTPRYLIKTRGQQVTLSCSPISGHRSVSWYQQTPGQGLQFLFEYFSETQRNKGNFPGRFSGRQFSNSRSEMNVSTLELGDSALYLCASSLQLAGGPRYEQYFGPGTRLTVT.

In this sample, this clonotype turned up a few times. The chain links TRBV29-1 to TRBJ2-7, with D unresolved. CDR3 length equals 16 residues. Looked up from germline, CDR1 is SQVTM and CDR2 is ANQGSEA. The V and J ends lost 1 base and 4 bases respectively, with 20 bases between them. The chain's CDR3 is CSVEGVIGRAPYEQYF. DNA of the CDR3: TGCAGCGTTGAAGGAGTAATCGGACGGGCGCCGTACGAGCAGTACTTC.

The V and J genes are TRBV10-2 and TRBJ2-7, with D uncertain. This CDR3 is 15 amino acids long. Germline V lookup: CDR1 WSHSY, CDR2 SAAADI. The V gene lost 3 bases and the J gene lost 0 bases, with 12 bases spanning the gap. The DNA for the CDR3 is TGCGCCAGCAGTGATTTCCGGGTCTCCTCCTACGAGCAGTACTTC. As protein: CASSDFRVSSYEQYF.

The chain couples TRBV20-1 to TRBJ1-1, with unresolved D. Germline loops: CDR1 DFQATT, CDR2 SNEGSKA (reference sequence). V shed 4 bases and J shed 0 bases, with 15 bases lying between them. The CDR3 has 15 amino acids. In nucleotides, the CDR3 is TGCAGTGCTACCGGGCTCTTCCATATGAACACTGAAGCTTTCTTT. Its translation: CSATGLFHMNTEAFF.